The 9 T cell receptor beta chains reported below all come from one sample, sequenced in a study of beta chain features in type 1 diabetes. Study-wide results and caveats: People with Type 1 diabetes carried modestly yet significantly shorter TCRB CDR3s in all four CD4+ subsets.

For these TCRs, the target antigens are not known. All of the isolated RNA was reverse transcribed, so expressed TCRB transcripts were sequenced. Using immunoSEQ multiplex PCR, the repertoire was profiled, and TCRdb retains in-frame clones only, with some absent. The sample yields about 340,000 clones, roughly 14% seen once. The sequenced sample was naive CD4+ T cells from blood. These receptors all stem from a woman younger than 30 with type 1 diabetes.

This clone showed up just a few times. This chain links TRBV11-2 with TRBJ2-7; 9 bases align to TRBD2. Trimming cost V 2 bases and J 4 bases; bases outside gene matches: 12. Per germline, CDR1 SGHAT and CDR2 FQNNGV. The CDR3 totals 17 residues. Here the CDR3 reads CASSLMRLTSGAYEQYV. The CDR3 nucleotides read TGTGCCAGCAGCTTAATGAGGTTGACTAGCGGAGCTTACGAGCAGTACGTC.

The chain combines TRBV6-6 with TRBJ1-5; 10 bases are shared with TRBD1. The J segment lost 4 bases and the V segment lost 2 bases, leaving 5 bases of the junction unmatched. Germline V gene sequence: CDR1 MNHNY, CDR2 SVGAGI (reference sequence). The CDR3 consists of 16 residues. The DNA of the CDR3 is TGTGCCAGCAGTTACACCGGGACAGGGGAAAATCAGCCCCAGCATTTT. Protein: CASSYTGTGENQPQHF.

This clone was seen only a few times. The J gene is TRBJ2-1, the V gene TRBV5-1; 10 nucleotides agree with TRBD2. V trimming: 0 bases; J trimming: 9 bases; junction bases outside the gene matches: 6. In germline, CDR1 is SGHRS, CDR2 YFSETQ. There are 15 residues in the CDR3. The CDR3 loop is CASSLDLAGGVEQFF. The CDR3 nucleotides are TGCGCCAGCAGCTTGGATTTAGCGGGAGGTGTTGAGCAGTTCTTC.

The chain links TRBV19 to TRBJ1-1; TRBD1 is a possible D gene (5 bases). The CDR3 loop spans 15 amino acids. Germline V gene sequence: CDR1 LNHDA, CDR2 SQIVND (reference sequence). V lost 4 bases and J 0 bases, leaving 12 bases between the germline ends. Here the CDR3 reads CASSTRTLMNTEAFF. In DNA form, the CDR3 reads TGTGCCAGTAGTACAAGGACATTGATGAACACTGAAGCTTTCTTT.

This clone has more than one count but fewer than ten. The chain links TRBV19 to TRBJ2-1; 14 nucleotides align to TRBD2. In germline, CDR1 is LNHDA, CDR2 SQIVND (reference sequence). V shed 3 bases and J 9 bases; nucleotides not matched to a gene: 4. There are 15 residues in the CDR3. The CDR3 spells CASSMRTSGRTEQFF. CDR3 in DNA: TGTGCCAGTAGTATGAGGACTAGCGGGAGGACTGAGCAGTTCTTC.

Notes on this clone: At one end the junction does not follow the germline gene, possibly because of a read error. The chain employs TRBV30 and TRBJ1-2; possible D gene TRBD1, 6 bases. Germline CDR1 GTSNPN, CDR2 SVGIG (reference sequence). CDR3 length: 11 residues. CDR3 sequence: CAWSPSGVHSF. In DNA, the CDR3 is TGTGCCTGGAGTCCCTCAGGGGTCCACTCCTTC.

DNA of the CDR3: TGTGCCAGCATACGGCAGGCCAATCAGCCCCAGCATTTT. Protein product: CASIRQANQPQHF. The V call is TRBV2, the J call TRBJ1-5; no definite D call. This CDR3 has 13 amino acids. Germline CDR1 SNHLY, CDR2 FYNNEI. V shed 7 bases and J shed 3 bases, with 10 bases lying between them.

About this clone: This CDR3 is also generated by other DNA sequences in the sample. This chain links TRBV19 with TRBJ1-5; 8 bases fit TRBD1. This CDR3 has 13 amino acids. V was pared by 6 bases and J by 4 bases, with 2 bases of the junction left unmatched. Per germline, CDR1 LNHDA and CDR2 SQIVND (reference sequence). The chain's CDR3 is CASSRQGNQPQHF. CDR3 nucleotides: TGTGCCAGTAGCCGACAGGGGAATCAGCCCCAGCATTTT.

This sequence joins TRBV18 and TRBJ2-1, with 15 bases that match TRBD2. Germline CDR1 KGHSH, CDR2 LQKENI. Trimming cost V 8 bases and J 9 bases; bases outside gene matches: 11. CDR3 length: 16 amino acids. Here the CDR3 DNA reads TGTGCCAGCGTCTCCGGGACTAGCGGGAGGCAGGGTGAGCAGTTCTTC. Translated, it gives CASVSGTSGRQGEQFF.